This T cell receptor (beta chain) was recorded in a study of cytomegalovirus exposure and HLA in healthy donors. Study outcomes and limitations: The presence/absence work took it that sequencing depth was about the same across donors. Apart from CMV serostatus, no immune exposure information was available.

V lost 5 bases, J lost 7 bases, and 8 bases stayed unmatched. The germline CDR1 and CDR2 sequences are SGDLS and YYNGEE. The CDR3 is made up of 13 amino acids. The primer mix had 60 Vbeta and 13 Jbeta primers. The assay was immunoSEQ multiplex PCR, and TCRdb's table has in-frame clones only and misses some. Of some 250,000 clones detected, 82% appear once; the ten largest clones hold 5% to 6.5%. To note about this clone: Its antigen is undetermined.

The chain links TRBV9 to TRBJ1-2; TRBD1 aligns across 7 bases. Sequenced input: PBMCs. This clonotype was obtained from a woman between 35 and 50 years old in good health and CMV-seropositive. The CDR3: CASRRGPGGGYTF. DNA of the CDR3: TGTGCCAGCAGGCGGGGACCAGGGGGTGGCTACACCTTC.